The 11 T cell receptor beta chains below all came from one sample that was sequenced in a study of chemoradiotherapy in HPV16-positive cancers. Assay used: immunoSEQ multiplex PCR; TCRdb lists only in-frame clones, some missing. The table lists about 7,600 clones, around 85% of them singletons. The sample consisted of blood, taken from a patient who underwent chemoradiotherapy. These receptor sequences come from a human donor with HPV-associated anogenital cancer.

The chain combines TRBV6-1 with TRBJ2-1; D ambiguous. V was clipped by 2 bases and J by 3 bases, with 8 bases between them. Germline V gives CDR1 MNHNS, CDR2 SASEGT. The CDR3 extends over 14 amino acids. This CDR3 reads CASSELGIYNEQFF. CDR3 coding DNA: TGTGCCAGCAGTGAACTGGGGATCTACAATGAGCAGTTCTTC.

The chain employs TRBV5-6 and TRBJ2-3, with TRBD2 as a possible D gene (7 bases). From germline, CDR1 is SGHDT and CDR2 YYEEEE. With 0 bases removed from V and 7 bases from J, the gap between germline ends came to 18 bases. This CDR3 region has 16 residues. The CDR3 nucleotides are TGTGCCAGCAGCTTGGAATTGGCGGGGGCTTATAATACGCAGTATTTT. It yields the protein CASSLELAGAYNTQYF.

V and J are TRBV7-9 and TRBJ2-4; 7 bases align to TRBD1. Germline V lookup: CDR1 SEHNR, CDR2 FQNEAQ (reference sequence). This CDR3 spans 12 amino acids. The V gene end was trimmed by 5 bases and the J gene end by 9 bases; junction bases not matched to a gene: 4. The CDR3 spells CASSEGQSIQYF. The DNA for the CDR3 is TGTGCCAGCAGCGAGGGACAGTCCATTCAGTACTTC.

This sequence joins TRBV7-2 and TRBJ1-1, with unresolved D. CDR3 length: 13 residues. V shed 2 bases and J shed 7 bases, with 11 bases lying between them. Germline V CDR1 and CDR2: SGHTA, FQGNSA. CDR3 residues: CASSLTGYSEAFF. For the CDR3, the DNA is TGTGCCAGCAGCTTAACGGGTTACAGTGAAGCTTTCTTT.

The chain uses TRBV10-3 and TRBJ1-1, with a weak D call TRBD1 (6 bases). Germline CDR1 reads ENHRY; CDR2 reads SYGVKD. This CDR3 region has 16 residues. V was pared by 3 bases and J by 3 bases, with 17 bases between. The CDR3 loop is CAISDPETGEDTEAFF. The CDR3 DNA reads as TGTGCCATCAGTGATCCCGAGACAGGTGAGGACACTGAAGCTTTCTTT.

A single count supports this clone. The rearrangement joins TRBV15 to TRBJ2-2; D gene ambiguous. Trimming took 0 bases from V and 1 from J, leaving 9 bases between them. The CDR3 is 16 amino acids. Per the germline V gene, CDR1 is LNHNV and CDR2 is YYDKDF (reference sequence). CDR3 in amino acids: CATSRDILRNTGELFF. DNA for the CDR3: TGTGCCACCAGCAGAGACATCTTGCGGAACACCGGGGAGCTGTTTTTT.

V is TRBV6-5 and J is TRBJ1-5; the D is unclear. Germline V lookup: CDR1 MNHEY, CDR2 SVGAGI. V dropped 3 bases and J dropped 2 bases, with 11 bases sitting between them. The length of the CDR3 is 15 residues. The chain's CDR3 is CASSYSGYGNQPQHF. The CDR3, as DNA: TGTGCCAGCAGTTATAGCGGGTATGGCAATCAGCCCCAGCATTTT.

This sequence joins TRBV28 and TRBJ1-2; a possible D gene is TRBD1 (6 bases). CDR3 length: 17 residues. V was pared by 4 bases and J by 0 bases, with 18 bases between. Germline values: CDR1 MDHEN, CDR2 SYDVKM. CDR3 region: CASSSAITGLANYGYTF. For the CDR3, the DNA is TGTGCCAGCAGTTCGGCGATCACAGGGTTAGCTAACTATGGCTACACCTTC.

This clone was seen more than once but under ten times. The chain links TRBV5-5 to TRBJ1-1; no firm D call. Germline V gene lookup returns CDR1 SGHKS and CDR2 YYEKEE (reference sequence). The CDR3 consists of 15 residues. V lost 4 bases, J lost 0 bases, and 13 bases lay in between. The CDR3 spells CASSPRTALNTEAFF. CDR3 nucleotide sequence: TGTGCCAGCAGCCCGAGGACGGCCCTGAACACTGAAGCTTTCTTT.

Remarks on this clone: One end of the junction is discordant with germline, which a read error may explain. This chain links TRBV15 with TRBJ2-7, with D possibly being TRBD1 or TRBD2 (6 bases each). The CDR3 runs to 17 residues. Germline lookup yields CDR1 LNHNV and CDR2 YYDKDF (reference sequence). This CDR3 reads CAASRDWGDTSSYEQYF. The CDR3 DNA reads TGTGCCGCCAGCAGAGATTGGGGGGACACCAGCTCCTACGAGCAGTACTTC.

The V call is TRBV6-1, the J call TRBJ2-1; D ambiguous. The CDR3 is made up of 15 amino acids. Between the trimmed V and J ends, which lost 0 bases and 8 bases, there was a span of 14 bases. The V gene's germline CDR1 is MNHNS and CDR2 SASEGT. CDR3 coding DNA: TGTGCCAGCAGTGAAGCGCTTGGGCCCACATATGAGCAGTTCTTC. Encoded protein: CASSEALGPTYEQFF.